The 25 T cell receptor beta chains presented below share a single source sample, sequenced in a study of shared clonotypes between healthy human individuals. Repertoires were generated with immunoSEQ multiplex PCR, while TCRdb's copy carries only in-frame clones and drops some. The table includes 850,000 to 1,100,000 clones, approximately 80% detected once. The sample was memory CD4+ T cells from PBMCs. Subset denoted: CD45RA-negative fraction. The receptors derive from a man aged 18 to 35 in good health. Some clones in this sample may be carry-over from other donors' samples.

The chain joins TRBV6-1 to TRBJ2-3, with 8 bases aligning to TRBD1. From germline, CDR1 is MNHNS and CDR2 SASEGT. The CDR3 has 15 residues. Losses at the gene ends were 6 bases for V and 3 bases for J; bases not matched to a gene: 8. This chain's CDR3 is CASRGDRRVTDTQYF. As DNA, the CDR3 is TGTGCCAGCAGGGGGGACAGGCGAGTAACAGATACGCAGTATTTT.

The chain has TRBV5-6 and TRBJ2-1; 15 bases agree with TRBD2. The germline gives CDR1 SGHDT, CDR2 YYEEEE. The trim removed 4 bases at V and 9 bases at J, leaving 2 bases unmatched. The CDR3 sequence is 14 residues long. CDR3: CASSPGLAGGEQFF. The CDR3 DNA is TGTGCCAGCAGCCCGGGACTAGCGGGGGGTGAGCAGTTCTTC. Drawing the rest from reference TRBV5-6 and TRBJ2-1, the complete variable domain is DAGVTQSPTHLIKTRGQQVTLRCSPKSGHDTVSWYQQALGQGPQFIFQYYEEEERQRGNFPDRFSGHQFPNYSSELNVNALLLGDSALYLCASSPGLAGGEQFFGPGTRLTVL.

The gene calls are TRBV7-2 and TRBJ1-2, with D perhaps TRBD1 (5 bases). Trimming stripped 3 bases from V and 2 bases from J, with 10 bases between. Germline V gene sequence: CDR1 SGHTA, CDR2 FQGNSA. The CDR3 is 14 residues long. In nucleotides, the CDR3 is TGTGCCAGCAGCTTGAGGGGCTACAACTATGGCTACACCTTC. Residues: CASSLRGYNYGYTF.

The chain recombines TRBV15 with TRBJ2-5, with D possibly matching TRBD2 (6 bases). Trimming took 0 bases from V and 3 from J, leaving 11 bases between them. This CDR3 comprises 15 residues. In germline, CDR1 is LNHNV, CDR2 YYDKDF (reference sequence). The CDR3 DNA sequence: TGTGCCACCAGCAGAGACGCGGGGCGCGAAGAGACCCAGTACTTC. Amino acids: CATSRDAGREETQYF.

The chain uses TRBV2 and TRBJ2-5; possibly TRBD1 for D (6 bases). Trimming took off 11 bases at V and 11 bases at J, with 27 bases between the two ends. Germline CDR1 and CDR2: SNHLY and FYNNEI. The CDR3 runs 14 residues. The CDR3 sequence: CACLRSDRPLEQYF. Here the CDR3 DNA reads TGTGCCTGCCTTAGATCAGACAGGCCGTTGGAGCAGTACTTC.

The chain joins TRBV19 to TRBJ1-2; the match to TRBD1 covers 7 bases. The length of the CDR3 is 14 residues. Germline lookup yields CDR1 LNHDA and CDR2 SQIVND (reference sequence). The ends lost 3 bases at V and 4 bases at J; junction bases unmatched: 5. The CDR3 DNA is TGTGCCAGTAGTATCGCCGGGACAGCCTATGGCTACACCTTC. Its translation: CASSIAGTAYGYTF.

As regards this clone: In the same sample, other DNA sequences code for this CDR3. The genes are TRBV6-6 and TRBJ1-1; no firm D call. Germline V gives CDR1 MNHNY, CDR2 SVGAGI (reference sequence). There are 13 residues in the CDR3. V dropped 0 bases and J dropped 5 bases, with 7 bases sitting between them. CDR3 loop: CASSYSKGTEAFF. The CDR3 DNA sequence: TGTGCCAGCAGTTACTCGAAAGGGACTGAAGCTTTCTTT.

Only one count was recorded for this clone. The CDR3, as DNA: TGTGCCAGTGCGATCTCGACGGACCCCTACGAGCAGTACTTC. Translating it yields CASAISTDPYEQYF. The chain recombines TRBV2 with TRBJ2-7; D is unclear. The CDR3 runs to 14 residues. Trimming stripped 9 bases from V and 2 bases from J, with 17 bases between. Germline loops: CDR1 SNHLY, CDR2 FYNNEI.

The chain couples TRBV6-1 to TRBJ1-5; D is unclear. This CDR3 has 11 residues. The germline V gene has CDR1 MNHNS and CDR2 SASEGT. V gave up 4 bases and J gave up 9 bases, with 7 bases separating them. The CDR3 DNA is TGTGCCAGCAGTGCAGGAACGCCCCAGCATTTT. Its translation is CASSAGTPQHF.

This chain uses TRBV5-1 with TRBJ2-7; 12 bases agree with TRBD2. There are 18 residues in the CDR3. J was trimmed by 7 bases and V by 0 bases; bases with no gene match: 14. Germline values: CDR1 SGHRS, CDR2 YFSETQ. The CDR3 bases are TGCGCCAGCAGCTTGGCAGGGACTAGCGGGCTCCGCCGGGAAGAGCAGTACTTC. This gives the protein CASSLAGTSGLRREEQYF.

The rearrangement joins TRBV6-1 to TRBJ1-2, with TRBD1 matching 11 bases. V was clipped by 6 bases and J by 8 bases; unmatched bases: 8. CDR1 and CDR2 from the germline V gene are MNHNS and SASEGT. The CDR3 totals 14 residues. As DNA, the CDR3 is TGTGCCAGCAGCAGGACAGGGGGCGCGAGGGGCTACACCTTC. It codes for CASSRTGGARGYTF.

As DNA, the CDR3 is TGTGCCAGCAGCTTAGGCGGGGGCCTTAAGAATGAGCAGTTCTTC. It codes for CASSLGGGLKNEQFF. The chain joins TRBV7-2 to TRBJ2-1, with D possibly being TRBD2 (7 bases). Looked up from germline, CDR1 is SGHTA and CDR2 is FQGNSA. V was trimmed by 1 base and J by 7 bases, leaving 14 bases between them. The length of the CDR3 is 15 residues.

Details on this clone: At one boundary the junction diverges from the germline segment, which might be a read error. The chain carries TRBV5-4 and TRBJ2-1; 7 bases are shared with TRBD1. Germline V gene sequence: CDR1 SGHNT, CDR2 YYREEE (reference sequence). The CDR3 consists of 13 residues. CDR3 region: CASSPGTANEQFF. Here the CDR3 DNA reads TGCGCCAGCAGCCCCGGGACAGCCAATGAGCAGTTCTTC. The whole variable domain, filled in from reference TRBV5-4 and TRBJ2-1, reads ETGVTQSPTHLIKTRGQQVTLRCSSQSGHNTVSWYQQALGQGPQFIFQYYREEENGRGNFPPRFSGLQFPNYSSELNVNALELDDSALYLCASSPGTANEQFFGPGTRLTVL.

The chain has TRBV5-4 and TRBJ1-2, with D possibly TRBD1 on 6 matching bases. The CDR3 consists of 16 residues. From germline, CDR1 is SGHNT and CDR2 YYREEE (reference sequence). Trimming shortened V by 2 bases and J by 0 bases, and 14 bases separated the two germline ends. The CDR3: CASSFGDRTTNYGYTF. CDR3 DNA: TGTGCCAGCAGCTTTGGAGACAGGACTACTAACTATGGCTACACCTTC.

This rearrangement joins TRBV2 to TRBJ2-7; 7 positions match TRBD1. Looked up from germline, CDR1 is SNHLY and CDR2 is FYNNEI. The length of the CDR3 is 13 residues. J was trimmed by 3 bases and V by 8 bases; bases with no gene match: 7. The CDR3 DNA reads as TGTGCCAGCCTTAGATACAGGGGCTACGAGCAGTACTTC. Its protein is CASLRYRGYEQYF. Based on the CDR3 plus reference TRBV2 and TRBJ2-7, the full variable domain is EPEVTQTPSHQVTQMGQEVILRCVPISNHLYFYWYRQILGQKVEFLVSFYNNEISEKSEIFDDQFSVERPDGSNFTLKIRSTKLEDSAMYFCASLRYRGYEQYFGPGTRLTVT.

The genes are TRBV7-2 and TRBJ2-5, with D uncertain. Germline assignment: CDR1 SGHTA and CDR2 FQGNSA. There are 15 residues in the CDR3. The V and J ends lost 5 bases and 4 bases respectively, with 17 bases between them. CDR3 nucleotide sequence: TGTGCCAGCAGCCCAAAGGGTCCGGGCCCAGAGACCCAGTACTTC. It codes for CASSPKGPGPETQYF.

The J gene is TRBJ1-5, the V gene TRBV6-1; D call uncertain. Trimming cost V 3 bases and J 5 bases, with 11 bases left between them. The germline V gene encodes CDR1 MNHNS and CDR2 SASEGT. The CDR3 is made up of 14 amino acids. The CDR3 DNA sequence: TGTGCCAGCAGTGAGGGCTTTATCCATCAGCCCCAGCATTTT. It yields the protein CASSEGFIHQPQHF.

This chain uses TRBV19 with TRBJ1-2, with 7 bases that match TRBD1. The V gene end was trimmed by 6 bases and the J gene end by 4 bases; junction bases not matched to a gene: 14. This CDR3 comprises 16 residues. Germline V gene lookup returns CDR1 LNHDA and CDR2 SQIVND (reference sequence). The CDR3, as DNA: TGTGCCAGTAGGACTCGACAGGGAGTAGAGGGCTATGGCTACACCTTC. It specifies CASRTRQGVEGYGYTF.

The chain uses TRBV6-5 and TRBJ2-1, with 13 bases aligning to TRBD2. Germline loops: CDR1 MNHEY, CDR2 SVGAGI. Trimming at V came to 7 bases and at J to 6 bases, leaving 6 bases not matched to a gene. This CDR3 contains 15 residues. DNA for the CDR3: TGTGCCAGCACACTAGCGGGAGGGTCGCTCAATGAGCAGTTCTTC. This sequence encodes CASTLAGGSLNEQFF.

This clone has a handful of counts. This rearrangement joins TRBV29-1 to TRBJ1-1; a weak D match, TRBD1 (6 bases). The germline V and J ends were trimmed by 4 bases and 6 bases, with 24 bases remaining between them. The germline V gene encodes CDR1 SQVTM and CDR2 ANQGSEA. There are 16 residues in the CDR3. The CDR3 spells CSVGTPRGTRSAEAFF. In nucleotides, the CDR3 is TGCAGCGTTGGCACCCCGCGAGGGACACGGAGTGCTGAAGCTTTCTTT.

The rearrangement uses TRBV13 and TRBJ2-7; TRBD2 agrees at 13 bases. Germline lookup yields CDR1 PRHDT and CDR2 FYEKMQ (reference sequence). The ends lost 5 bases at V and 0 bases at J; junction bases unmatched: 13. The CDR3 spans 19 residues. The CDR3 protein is CASSPEPGLAGINSYEQYF. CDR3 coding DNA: TGTGCCAGCAGCCCGGAACCGGGACTAGCGGGGATCAACTCCTACGAGCAGTACTTC.

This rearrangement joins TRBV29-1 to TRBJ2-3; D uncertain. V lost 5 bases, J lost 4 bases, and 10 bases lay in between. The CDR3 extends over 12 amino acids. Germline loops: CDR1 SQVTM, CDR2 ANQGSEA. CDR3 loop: CSVLLGSDTQYF. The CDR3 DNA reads TGCAGCGTTCTCCTAGGCTCAGATACGCAGTATTTT.

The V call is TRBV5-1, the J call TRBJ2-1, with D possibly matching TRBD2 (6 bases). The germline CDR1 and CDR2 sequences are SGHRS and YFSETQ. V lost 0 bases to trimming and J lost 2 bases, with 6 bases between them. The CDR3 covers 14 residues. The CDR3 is CASSLASAYNEQFF. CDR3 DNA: TGCGCCAGCAGCTTGGCTAGCGCCTACAATGAGCAGTTCTTC.

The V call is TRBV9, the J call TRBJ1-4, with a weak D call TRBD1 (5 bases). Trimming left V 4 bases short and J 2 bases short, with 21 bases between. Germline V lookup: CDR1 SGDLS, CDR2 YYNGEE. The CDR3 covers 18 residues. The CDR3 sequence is CASSRRTLPWGTNEKLFF. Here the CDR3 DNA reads TGTGCCAGCAGCCGGCGTACCCTCCCTTGGGGCACTAATGAAAAACTGTTTTTT.

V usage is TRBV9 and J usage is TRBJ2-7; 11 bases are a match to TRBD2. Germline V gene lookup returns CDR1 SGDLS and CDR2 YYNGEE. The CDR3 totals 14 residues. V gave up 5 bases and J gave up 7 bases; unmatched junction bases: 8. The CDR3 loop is CASSGTSGGREQYF. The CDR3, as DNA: TGTGCCAGCAGTGGGACTAGCGGAGGACGGGAGCAGTACTTC.